What follows are 9 T cell receptor beta chains derived from one specimen sequenced in a study of regulatory T cells in long-lasting Graves disease. The time point: persistent/refractory GD, antithyroid drugs over 5 years with positive TRAb. There was RNA extracted from PBMCs, and the TCR library was made from it. In building TCR beta libraries, iRepertoire HTBI primers were used together with Arm-PCR of CDR3 regions. Each CDR3 protein gets one entry after TCRdb re-called the multiplex PCR reads with MiXCR. There are under 500,000 distinct CDR3 sequences in the sample; roughly 20% occur only once, and less than 25% lies in the top ten. The sequenced sample was peripheral blood mononuclear cells (PBMCs), obtained when the disease was refractory, from a patient treated with antithyroid drugs. These receptors were collected from a female donor with Graves disease.

This clonotype came up a few times. V gene TRBV7-2 combines with J gene TRBJ2-5; 9 positions match TRBD2. Near its end, the DNA agrees better with TRBJ2-1, so the J call may be wrong. The CDR3 has 15 residues. The V gene's germline CDR1 is SGHTA and CDR2 FQGNSA. CDR3 DNA sequence: TGTGCCAGCAGCTTAGGGGGACTAGCAGACAATGAGCAGTTCTTC. Its protein product is CASSLGGLADNEQFF.

The V gene is TRBV29-1, the J gene TRBJ2-2; no firm D call. The CDR3 spans 13 residues. Trimming pared 3 bases from V and 5 bases from J, leaving 10 bases between. Germline-derived CDR1 and CDR2 are SQVTM and ANQGSEA. The CDR3 reads CSVDDTLTGELFF. The CDR3 DNA is TGCAGCGTTGACGACACCTTGACCGGGGAGCTGTTTTTT.

This clonotype has a count of ten or more. The V gene is TRBV2, the J gene TRBJ1-1; TRBD1 agrees at 7 bases. CDR3 length: 19 amino acids. Germline V lookup: CDR1 SNHLY, CDR2 FYNNEI. Trimming removed 1 base from V and 0 bases from J; junction bases left unmatched: 14. DNA of the CDR3: TGTGCCAGCAGTGAAGATGTTTCCTGGGACAGAATCCTGAACACTGAAGCTTTCTTT. Translated, it gives CASSEDVSWDRILNTEAFF.

The genes are TRBV27 and TRBJ1-5, with unresolved D. This CDR3 comprises 14 residues. V dropped 5 bases and J dropped 1 base, with 9 bases sitting between them. Germline CDR1 reads MNHEY; CDR2 reads SMNVEV (reference sequence). The CDR3 DNA sequence: TGTGCCAGCAGTGACCTTTTAAGCAATCAGCCCCAGCATTTT. This encodes CASSDLLSNQPQHF.

This chain links TRBV13 with TRBJ2-7; maybe TRBD1 (6 bases). The germline V and J ends were trimmed by 4 bases and 2 bases, with 18 bases remaining between them. The CDR3 extends over 16 amino acids. Germline CDR1 PRHDT, CDR2 FYEKMQ (reference sequence). The CDR3 DNA reads TGTGCCAGCAGCTACATTGGACAGCTCCCCCCCTACGAGCAGTACTTC. It specifies CASSYIGQLPPYEQYF.

This clonotype was counted many times. The chain links TRBV27 to TRBJ1-2; no definite D call. This CDR3 contains 15 residues. The germline V gene encodes CDR1 MNHEY and CDR2 SMNVEV (reference sequence). V was cut by 6 bases and J by 2 bases, with 16 bases left in between. The CDR3 loop reads CASRRSAQSNYGYTF. The CDR3 DNA reads as TGTGCCAGCAGGAGAAGTGCGCAGTCCAACTATGGCTACACCTTC.

In its sample, this clonotype was seen many times. The chain joins TRBV27 to TRBJ1-2; D is undetermined. The CDR3 has 17 amino acids. Trimming removed 4 bases at V and 7 bases at J, with 25 bases between. Germline V CDR1 and CDR2: MNHEY, SMNVEV (reference sequence). The chain's CDR3 is CASSSSTGSTHASGYTF. CDR3 coding DNA: TGTGCCAGCAGTTCCTCGACTGGGTCTACGCACGCAAGTGGCTACACCTTC.

This sequence joins TRBV7-2 and TRBJ2-2, with 10 positions matching TRBD2. CDR3 length: 15 residues. Trimming took 3 bases from V and 6 from J; bases not matched to a gene: 4. Germline values: CDR1 SGHTA, CDR2 FQGNSA. CDR3 in DNA: TGTGCCAGCAGCTTTGAGAGCGGGAGGGCCGGGGAGCTGTTTTTT. Translation gives CASSFESGRAGELFF.

This clonotype has more than one count but fewer than ten. The rearrangement links TRBV19 to TRBJ2-2; 11 nucleotides agree with TRBD2. The germline V gene has CDR1 LNHDA and CDR2 SQIVND (reference sequence). V lost 3 bases and J lost 7; bases outside the gene matches: 7. CDR3 size: 16 residues. CDR3: CASSIRTSGSDGELFF. The CDR3 DNA sequence: TGTGCCAGTAGTATTAGGACTAGCGGGTCTGACGGGGAGCTGTTTTTT.